Following are 29 T cell receptor beta chains from one sample sequenced in a study of T cells in Graves' hyperthyroidism and ophthalmopathy. The TCR beta CDR3 regions underwent amplification using RNA transcripts as the source. A first-round RT-PCR of the TCR CDR3 used the HTBI primer set. TCRdb re-derived calls from the multiplex PCR reads in MiXCR, one entry per CDR3 protein. The table records about 700,000 distinct CDR3 sequences, 13% to 15% of them present only once. The sample taken for sequencing was blood. Receptor source: a woman under 30 with Graves' hyperthyroidism.

Only a few counts were recorded for this clonotype. The J gene is TRBJ1-1, the V gene TRBV19; D is unresolved. The CDR3 has 14 amino acids. Germline CDR1 reads LNHDA; CDR2 reads SQIVND (reference sequence). V was trimmed by 1 base and J by 11 bases, leaving 17 bases between them. The CDR3 protein is CASSIGPEGPGAFF. The CDR3 bases are TGTGCCAGTAGTATAGGGCCCGAGGGCCCTGGCGCTTTCTTT. Variable domain in full (rest from reference TRBV19 and TRBJ1-1): DGGITQSPKYLFRKEGQNVTLSCEQNLNHDAMYWYRQDPGQGLRLIYYSQIVNDFQKGDIAEGYSVSREKKESFPLTVTSAQKNPTAFYLCASSIGPEGPGAFFGQGTRLTVV.

This clonotype was counted only a few times. The V call is TRBV13, the J call TRBJ2-7, with 11 nucleotides matching TRBD2. Germline V lookup: CDR1 PRHDT, CDR2 FYEKMQ (reference sequence). The CDR3 is made up of 14 amino acids. J lost 3 bases, V lost 6 bases, and 4 bases had no gene match. CDR3 in amino acids: CASRRGLADYEQYF. In DNA, the CDR3 is TGTGCCAGCAGGAGGGGACTAGCGGACTACGAGCAGTACTTC.

This clonotype was observed at least ten times. J is TRBJ2-1 and V is TRBV20-1; TRBD2 aligns across 12 bases. Germline values: CDR1 DFQATT, CDR2 SNEGSKA (reference sequence). The CDR3 runs 17 residues. Trimming at V came to 2 bases and at J to 0 bases, leaving 5 bases not matched to a gene. CDR3 region: CSARLAGGENSYNEQFF. The DNA of the CDR3 is TGCAGTGCTAGACTAGCGGGGGGGGAGAACTCCTACAATGAGCAGTTCTTC.

This clonotype was seen many times. The rearrangement joins TRBV3-1 to TRBJ2-7; TRBD2 agrees at 13 bases. The CDR3 has 16 amino acids. In germline, CDR1 is LGHDT, CDR2 YNNKEL (reference sequence). V lost 3 bases, J lost 2 bases, and 4 bases stayed unmatched. The DNA for the CDR3 is TGTGCCAGCAGCCAGGGACTAGCGGGACATACCTACGAGCAGTACTTC. It translates to CASSQGLAGHTYEQYF.

This clonotype appeared many times. The chain employs TRBV30 and TRBJ2-3; D not resolved. The germline V and J ends were trimmed by 2 bases and 5 bases, with 5 bases remaining between them. The germline V gene encodes CDR1 GTSNPN and CDR2 SVGIG (reference sequence). CDR3 length: 11 amino acids. CDR3 sequence reads: CAWSSRDTQYF. The DNA of the CDR3 is TGTGCCTGGAGTTCAAGAGATACGCAGTATTTT.

The chain joins TRBV4-1 to TRBJ2-7, with a tentative D call TRBD2 (6 bases). The CDR3 sequence is 17 residues long. The V end was cut by 0 bases, the J end by 1 base, with 16 bases between. Germline values: CDR1 MGHRA, CDR2 YSYEKL. The CDR3 DNA is TGCGCCAGCAGCCAAGATAGGGAGCGGGCCTCGTCCTACGAGCAGTACTTC. Translated: CASSQDRERASSYEQYF.

This clonotype was observed many times. The chain carries TRBV20-1 and TRBJ1-2; no firm D call. The CDR3 covers 14 residues. V was clipped by 3 bases and J by 3 bases, with 14 bases between them. Germline V gene lookup returns CDR1 DFQATT and CDR2 SNEGSKA (reference sequence). CDR3 in DNA: TGCAGTGCTAGGAGGACCTCGCTCCACTATGGCTACACCTTC. As protein: CSARRTSLHYGYTF.

The rearrangement joins TRBV19 to TRBJ1-2; weak D call: TRBD1 (5 bases). The CDR3 totals 14 residues. Germline lookup yields CDR1 LNHDA and CDR2 SQIVND (reference sequence). Trimming stripped 4 bases from V and 4 bases from J, with 13 bases between. Here the CDR3 reads CASSSQGWAYGYTF. CDR3 DNA: TGTGCCAGTAGTAGCCAGGGCTGGGCCTATGGCTACACCTTC. Drawing the rest from reference TRBV19 and TRBJ1-2, the complete variable domain is DGGITQSPKYLFRKEGQNVTLSCEQNLNHDAMYWYRQDPGQGLRLIYYSQIVNDFQKGDIAEGYSVSREKKESFPLTVTSAQKNPTAFYLCASSSQGWAYGYTFGSGTRLTVV.

V usage is TRBV5-1 and J usage is TRBJ2-1; TRBD1 agrees at 9 bases. This CDR3 is built from 15 residues. Germline V CDR1 and CDR2: SGHRS, YFSETQ. With 5 bases clipped from V and 2 bases from J, the junction kept 5 bases outside the gene matches. The CDR3 DNA is TGCGCCAGCAGGCCTCGGGACAGGGCCTACAATGAGCAGTTCTTC. Protein sequence: CASRPRDRAYNEQFF.

This clonotype has just a few counts. The genes are TRBV20-1 and TRBJ1-6, with TRBD1 as a possible D gene (5 bases). CDR1 and CDR2 from the germline V gene are DFQATT and SNEGSKA (reference sequence). The CDR3 is made up of 18 amino acids. Trimming pared 0 bases from V and 0 bases from J, leaving 15 bases between. Here the CDR3 reads CSARDRAGRSSYNSPLHF. CDR3 nucleotide sequence: TGCAGTGCTAGAGATCGGGCAGGGAGAAGCTCCTATAATTCACCCCTCCACTTT.

The chain is built from TRBV7-8 and TRBJ1-2; D is possibly TRBD1 (6 bases). V lost 2 bases to trimming and J lost 4 bases, with 17 bases between them. The CDR3 totals 16 residues. Germline CDR1 is SGHVS and CDR2 is FQNEAQ. The CDR3 DNA sequence: TGTGCCAGCAGCTTAAACCCGCGGGGGGCTGGCTATGGCTACACCTTC. Its protein is CASSLNPRGAGYGYTF.

This chain uses TRBV9 with TRBJ1-2; 9 nucleotides match TRBD1. CDR1 and CDR2 (germline): SGDLS, YYNGEE. J lost 4 bases, V lost 0 bases, and 7 bases had no gene match. This CDR3 has 16 residues. CDR3 protein: CASSVGGQGISYGYTF. The DNA for the CDR3 is TGTGCCAGCAGCGTAGGAGGACAGGGGATTTCCTATGGCTACACCTTC.

As for this clonotype: A much larger clone lies a single base off, so this may be a read error. V is TRBV20-1 and J is TRBJ1-5; possibly TRBD1 for D (5 bases). Trimming pared 5 bases from V and 1 base from J, leaving 15 bases between. Germline V gene data show CDR1 as DFQATT and CDR2 as SNEGSKA (reference sequence). The length of the CDR3 is 15 residues. The CDR3 loop reads CSAGAGGRSNQPQHF. The CDR3 DNA sequence: TGCAGTGCTGGAGCTGGGGGGAGAAGCAATCAGCCCCAGCATTTT.

The chain has TRBV29-1 and TRBJ1-1, with a weak D call TRBD1 (5 bases). V lost 6 bases, J lost 6 bases, and 11 bases lay in between. The CDR3 is made up of 11 amino acids. The germline V gene has CDR1 SQVTM and CDR2 ANQGSEA. DNA for the CDR3: TGCAGCGTGCAGGGTGACGCTGAAGCTTTCTTT. It specifies CSVQGDAEAFF.

At least ten counts were recorded for this clonotype. The V call is TRBV30, the J call TRBJ1-5, with D unclear. This CDR3 has 14 amino acids. V was shortened by 0 bases and J by 4 bases, with 10 bases between the two germline ends. Per germline, CDR1 GTSNPN and CDR2 SVGIG (reference sequence). The CDR3, as DNA: TGTGCCTGGAGTGTAGGAGTTCGGAATCAGCCCCAGCATTTT. It translates to CAWSVGVRNQPQHF.

This clonotype was detected a few times. The CDR3, as DNA: TGTGCCAGCAGTCAATTCATGGGCAGGGAAAACTATGGCTACACCTTC. This sequence encodes CASSQFMGRENYGYTF. The chain carries TRBV12-3 or TRBV12-4 and TRBJ1-2; the D gene is possibly TRBD1 (5 bases). This CDR3 is 16 amino acids long. The V gene lost 5 bases and the J gene lost 2 bases, with 18 bases spanning the gap.

This clonotype was counted many times. The CDR3 loop reads CASSLNQGATYEQYF. In DNA, the CDR3 is TGTGCCAGCAGCCTAAATCAGGGGGCAACCTACGAGCAGTACTTC. V is TRBV7-9 and J is TRBJ2-7; 8 bases line up with TRBD1. V shed 5 bases and J 2 bases; nucleotides not matched to a gene: 8. This CDR3 is 15 amino acids long. From germline, CDR1 is SEHNR and CDR2 FQNEAQ (reference sequence).

This clonotype occurred a few times. The CDR3 DNA is TGTGCCAGTAGTGCCTATCACGGCACTGAAGCTTTCTTT. It translates to CASSAYHGTEAFF. The rearrangement joins TRBV19 to TRBJ1-1, with D uncertain. V was clipped by 5 bases and J by 4 bases, with 11 bases between them. CDR1 is LNHDA and CDR2 is SQIVND in the germline V gene (reference sequence). CDR3 size: 13 residues.

At least ten counts were recorded for this clonotype. The CDR3 region has the DNA TGCAGTGCTAGAGGCTCCGCTAGCGGGAGTTCCTACAATGAGCAGTTCTTC. Protein sequence: CSARGSASGSSYNEQFF. V and J are TRBV20-1 and TRBJ2-1; 10 bases align to TRBD2. Germline V gene lookup returns CDR1 DFQATT and CDR2 SNEGSKA (reference sequence). The ends lost 1 base at V and 1 base at J; junction bases unmatched: 7. The CDR3 is 17 amino acids.

The chain carries TRBV13 and TRBJ1-3; possibly TRBD1 for D (6 bases). The germline V and J ends were trimmed by 3 bases and 8 bases, with 11 bases remaining between them. The CDR3 covers 13 residues. CDR1 is PRHDT and CDR2 is FYEKMQ in the germline V gene (reference sequence). The CDR3 bases are TGTGCCAGCAGCTTGGGGGCTGAGGACACCATATATTTT. Translating it yields CASSLGAEDTIYF.

The chain recombines TRBV10-3 with TRBJ2-3; 14 nucleotides line up with TRBD2. The CDR3 is made up of 18 amino acids. V shed 4 bases and J 0 bases; nucleotides not matched to a gene: 6. Germline CDR1 and CDR2: ENHRY and SYGVKD. CDR3 region: CAISGGTSGGTSTDTQYF. CDR3 nucleotide sequence: TGTGCCATCAGTGGCGGGACTAGCGGGGGAACTAGCACAGATACGCAGTATTTT.

In this sample, this clonotype turned up many times. The chain joins TRBV7-2 to TRBJ1-5; tentatively, D is TRBD1 (6 bases). The CDR3 runs 21 residues. The V end lost 4 bases, the J end lost 0 bases, and 28 bases lay between the germline ends. From germline, CDR1 is SGHTA and CDR2 FQGNSA. CDR3 sequence: CASSYLPMEGKGGNSNQPQHF. The CDR3 nucleotides read TGTGCCAGCAGCTATCTCCCCATGGAAGGCAAGGGGGGTAATAGCAATCAGCCCCAGCATTTT.

This clonotype was recorded at least ten times. The J gene is TRBJ2-7, the V gene TRBV2; 7 nucleotides align to TRBD2. J was trimmed by 1 base and V by 5 bases; bases with no gene match: 8. This CDR3 is built from 15 residues. Germline-derived CDR1 and CDR2 are SNHLY and FYNNEI. CDR3 protein: CASSLGRGFSYEQYF. In nucleotides, the CDR3 is TGTGCCAGCAGTCTGGGGCGGGGGTTTTCCTACGAGCAGTACTTC.

This rearrangement joins TRBV15 to TRBJ2-3; D is perhaps TRBD2 (6 bases). The ends were cut back, 4 bases at V and 9 bases at J, with 14 bases in the middle. The CDR3 is 13 amino acids. Germline V gene data show CDR1 as LNHNV and CDR2 as YYDKDF (reference sequence). The CDR3 DNA reads as TGTGCCACCAGCAAAAACCAGGGAGGCACGCAGTATTTT. This translates into CATSKNQGGTQYF.

This clonotype came up many times. J is TRBJ2-5 and V is TRBV20-1; no clear D. Germline V gene sequence: CDR1 DFQATT, CDR2 SNEGSKA (reference sequence). The CDR3 runs 14 residues. V shed 6 bases and J shed 2 bases, with 16 bases lying between them. CDR3 residues: CSALLIGAQETQYF. CDR3 DNA sequence: TGCAGTGCCCTGCTTATAGGCGCGCAAGAGACCCAGTACTTC.

This clonotype was recorded a few times. The chain joins TRBV9 to TRBJ1-2, with 9 bases identical to TRBD1. Germline loops: CDR1 SGDLS, CDR2 YYNGEE. Germline trimming cut 7 bases from V and 0 bases from J; bases unmatched to any gene: 4. CDR3 length equals 14 residues. The chain's CDR3 is CASGGTGSNYGYTF. CDR3 nucleotide sequence: TGTGCCAGCGGGGGGACAGGGTCTAACTATGGCTACACCTTC.

The chain is built from TRBV28 and TRBJ1-2; D unresolved. The CDR3 runs 14 residues. The V gene lost 6 bases and the J gene lost 8 bases, with 19 bases spanning the gap. From germline, CDR1 is MDHEN and CDR2 SYDVKM. The CDR3: CASSSQVRGFGYTF. The CDR3 coding sequence is TGTGCCAGCAGCTCCCAGGTCCGGGGTTTCGGCTACACCTTC.

This clonotype turned up a few times. The V gene is TRBV6-6, the J gene TRBJ2-3; 8 bases fit TRBD2. Germline trimming cut 0 bases from V and 4 bases from J; bases unmatched to any gene: 9. The CDR3 sequence is 17 residues long. Germline values: CDR1 MNHNY, CDR2 SVGAGI (reference sequence). This CDR3 is CASSYSSLAGRPDTQYF. DNA of the CDR3: TGTGCCAGCAGTTACTCGAGCCTAGCGGGTAGGCCAGATACGCAGTATTTT.

The chain has TRBV4-1 and TRBJ1-2; D is possibly TRBD1 (6 bases). Per the germline V gene, CDR1 is MGHRA and CDR2 is YSYEKL. Trimming pared 4 bases from V and 0 bases from J, leaving 15 bases between. This CDR3 is built from 16 residues. The CDR3 loop is CASSPEGGFTNYGYTF. CDR3 coding DNA: TGCGCCAGCAGCCCCGAGGGGGGCTTCACTAACTATGGCTACACCTTC.